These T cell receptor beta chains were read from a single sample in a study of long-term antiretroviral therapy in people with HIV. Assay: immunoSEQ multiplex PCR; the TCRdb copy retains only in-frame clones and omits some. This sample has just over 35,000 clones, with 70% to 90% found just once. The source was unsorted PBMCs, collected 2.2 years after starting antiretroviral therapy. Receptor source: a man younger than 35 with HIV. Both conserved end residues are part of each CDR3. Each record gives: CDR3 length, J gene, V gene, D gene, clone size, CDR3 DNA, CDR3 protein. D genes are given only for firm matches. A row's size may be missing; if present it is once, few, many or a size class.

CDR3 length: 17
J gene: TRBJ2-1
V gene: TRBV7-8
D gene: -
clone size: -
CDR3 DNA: TGTGCCAGCAGCCCCTCTCTGGAGCCGGGCGGGGTCCATGAGCAGTTCTTC
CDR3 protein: CASSPSLEPGGVHEQFF

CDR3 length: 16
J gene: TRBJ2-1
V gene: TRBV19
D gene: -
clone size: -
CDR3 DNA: TGTGCCAGTAGTATTTCAGGCCCGAGCTCCTACAATGAGCAGTTCTTC
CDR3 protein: CASSISGPSSYNEQFF

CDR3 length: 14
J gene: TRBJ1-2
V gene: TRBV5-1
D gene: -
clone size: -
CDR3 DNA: TGCGCCAGCAGCTTGGAGAGTCCTAACTATGGCTACACCTTC
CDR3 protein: CASSLESPNYGYTF

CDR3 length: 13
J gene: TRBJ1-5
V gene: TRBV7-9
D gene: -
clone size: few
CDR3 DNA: TGTGCCAGCAGCCGCGATAGCAATCAGCCCCAGCATTTT
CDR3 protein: CASSRDSNQPQHF

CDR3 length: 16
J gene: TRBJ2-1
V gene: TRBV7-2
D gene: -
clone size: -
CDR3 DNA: TGTGCCAGCAGCCTTACCCGGCGGTCTTTCTACAATGAGCAGTTCTTC
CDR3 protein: CASSLTRRSFYNEQFF

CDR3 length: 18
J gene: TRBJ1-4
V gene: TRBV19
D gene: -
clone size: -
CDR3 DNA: TGTGCCAGTAGTCCCGGACGGTGGCGGCGGCTGGGTGAGGAAAAACTGTTTTTT
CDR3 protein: CASSPGRWRRLGEEKLFF

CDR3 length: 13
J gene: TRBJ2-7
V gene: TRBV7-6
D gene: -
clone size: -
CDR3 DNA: TGTGCCAGCAGCTTAGGACAGTACTACGAGCAGTACTTC
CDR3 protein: CASSLGQYYEQYF

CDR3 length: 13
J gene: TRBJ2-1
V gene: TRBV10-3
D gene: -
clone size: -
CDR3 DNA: TGTGCCACCCGGGGGGCCTCGAACAATGAGCAGTTCTTC
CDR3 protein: CATRGASNNEQFF

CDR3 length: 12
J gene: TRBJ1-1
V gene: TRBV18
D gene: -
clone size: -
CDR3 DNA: TGTGCCAGCTCACCCGAAGGTTCTGAAGCTTTCTTT
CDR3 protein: CASSPEGSEAFF

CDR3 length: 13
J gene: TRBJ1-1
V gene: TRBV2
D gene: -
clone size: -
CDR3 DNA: TGTGCCAGCAGGGCTCGATGGGACACTGAAGCTTTCTTT
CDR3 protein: CASRARWDTEAFF